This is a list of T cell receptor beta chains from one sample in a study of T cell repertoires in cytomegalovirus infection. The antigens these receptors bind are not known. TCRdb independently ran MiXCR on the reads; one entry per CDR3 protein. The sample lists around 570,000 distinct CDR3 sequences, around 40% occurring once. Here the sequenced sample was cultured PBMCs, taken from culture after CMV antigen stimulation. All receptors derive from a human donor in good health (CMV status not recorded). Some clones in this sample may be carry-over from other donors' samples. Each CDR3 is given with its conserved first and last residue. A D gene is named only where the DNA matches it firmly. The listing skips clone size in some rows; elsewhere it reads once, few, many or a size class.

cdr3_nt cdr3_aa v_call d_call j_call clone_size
TGTGCCAGCAGCCTGGGACAGGTCTATGGCTACACCTTC CASSLGQVYGYTF TRBV7-2 TRBD1 TRBJ1-2 .
TGTGCCAGCAGCTTCGGGGAGGAGGGCGGGACCCAGTACTTC CASSFGEEGGTQYF TRBV11-2 . TRBJ2-5 .
TGTGCCAGCAGCCTACAGGGGACGTTTACTGAAGCTTTCTTT CASSLQGTFTEAFF TRBV12-3/TRBV12-4 TRBD1 TRBJ1-1 .
TGTGCCAGCAGTGAAATGGCTGGAAACACCATATATTTT CASSEMAGNTIYF TRBV25-1 . TRBJ1-3 .
TGTGCCAGCAGGTCCGGTGGGGGGAGCAGCGAGACCCAGTACTTC CASRSGGGSSETQYF TRBV12-3/TRBV12-4 . TRBJ2-5 .
TGCGCCAGCAGCTCTAAACCCGGGACTTCCACAACTAATGAAAAACTGTTTTTT CASSSKPGTSTTNEKLFF TRBV5-1 . TRBJ1-4 .
TGTGCCAGCTCATCAACGGTGGGGGAAAAACTGTTTTTT CASSSTVGEKLFF TRBV18 . TRBJ1-4 few
TGTGCCAGCAGTTTAGGCATCGGAGAGCCCCAGCATTTT CASSLGIGEPQHF TRBV12-3/TRBV12-4 . TRBJ1-5 few
TGTGCCAGCAGTTTATCCCGCCTGACAGTTCCAAATCAGCCCCAGCATTTT CASSLSRLTVPNQPQHF TRBV28 . TRBJ1-5 .
TGTGCTATCAGGGGGGGGAGACGACGGAAATACACTGAAGCTTTCTTT CAIRGGRRRKYTEAFF TRBV12-5 TRBD1 TRBJ1-1 .
TGTGCCAGCAGCTCCTTAAGGTTGGGAGAGCAGTACTTC CASSSLRLGEQYF TRBV7-2 . TRBJ2-7 few
TGTGCCAGCAGCCTAAGGAGGATAGCGGGAGACTACAATGAGCAGTTCTTC CASSLRRIAGDYNEQFF TRBV11-3 TRBD2 TRBJ2-1 few
TGTGCCAGCTCGGGCCCAGGGGTGGGGTCCTACGAGCAGTACTTC CASSGPGVGSYEQYF TRBV7-8 . TRBJ2-7 few
TGTGCCAGCAGCCTTAACCTCTACCGGGACAGTAATCAGCCCCAGCATTTT CASSLNLYRDSNQPQHF TRBV28 TRBD1 TRBJ1-5 .
TGTGCCAGCCGTCTTGACCGGACGACGGCTAATGAAAAACTGTTTTTT CASRLDRTTANEKLFF TRBV6-8 . TRBJ1-4 .
TGTGCCAGCAGCTTAGTAGAGAGTGACGCAGCACGGGGCAATGAGCAGTTCTTC CASSLVESDAARGNEQFF TRBV7-8 . TRBJ2-1 .
TGTGCCAGCAGCCTCCGACGGAATGAAAAACTGTTTTTT CASSLRRNEKLFF TRBV11-2 . TRBJ1-4 .
TGTGCCAGTAGTATTATAAGGGACACTGAAGCTTTCTTT CASSIIRDTEAFF TRBV19 . TRBJ1-1 .
TGTGCCAGCAGCTTATTCCGCGACTACGAGCAGTACTTC CASSLFRDYEQYF TRBV7-2 . TRBJ2-7 few
TGTGCCAGCAGCCCCCGAAGGGGGGGTTACAATGAGCAGTTCTTC CASSPRRGGYNEQFF TRBV7-2 . TRBJ2-1 few
TGTGCCAGCAGCTTAGAGGTGACTAGCGGACCCTACGAGCAGTACTTC CASSLEVTSGPYEQYF TRBV7-9 TRBD2 TRBJ2-7 .
TGTGCCAGCAGCATGAGTTCGAACACTGAAGCTTTCTTT CASSMSSNTEAFF TRBV7-2 . TRBJ1-1 few
TGTGCCAGCAGTACGCGGACGGAGGATAGTCAGCCCCAGCATTTT CASSTRTEDSQPQHF TRBV28 . TRBJ1-5 few
TGTGCCAGCAGCCGAGGGGCCGATGAGCAGTTCTTC CASSRGADEQFF TRBV12-3/TRBV12-4 . TRBJ2-1 .